A single sample gave rise to the 22 T cell receptor beta chains below, sequenced in a study of cytomegalovirus exposure and HLA in healthy donors. The PCR contained 60 Vbeta and 13 Jbeta primers. Repertoires were generated with immunoSEQ multiplex PCR, while TCRdb's copy carries only in-frame clones and drops some. Of 250,000 to 350,000 clones in the sample, 80% were seen once. The sequencing sample was made of PBMCs. All receptors come from a girl aged 2 to 9 in good health and CMV-seronegative.

The chain joins TRBV5-1 to TRBJ2-1; 11 bases agree with TRBD2. V shed 4 bases and J 3 bases; nucleotides not matched to a gene: 3. The CDR3 is made up of 15 amino acids. From germline, CDR1 is SGHRS and CDR2 YFSETQ. CDR3: CASSILAGVYNEQFF. The DNA of the CDR3 is TGCGCCAGCAGCATACTAGCGGGAGTCTACAATGAGCAGTTCTTC.

The V gene is TRBV19, the J gene TRBJ2-1; 10 positions agree with TRBD1. Germline loops: CDR1 LNHDA, CDR2 SQIVND (reference sequence). The CDR3 spans 15 residues. Trimming cost V 9 bases and J 3 bases; bases outside gene matches: 8. The CDR3 bases are TGTGCCAGCCAGGTGACAGGGGGCAACTACAATGAGCAGTTCTTC. Translating gives CASQVTGGNYNEQFF.

The chain recombines TRBV15 with TRBJ2-1, with unresolved D. The ends were cut back, 3 bases at V and 4 bases at J, with 10 bases in the middle. This CDR3 contains 14 residues. Germline V gives CDR1 LNHNV, CDR2 YYDKDF (reference sequence). The CDR3 region is CATSSTEEYNEQFF. The CDR3 DNA follows: TGTGCCACCAGCAGTACCGAAGAGTACAATGAGCAGTTCTTC.

This clone showed up just a few times. The CDR3 DNA is TGTGCCAGCAGCGTGACAGAGAACACTGAAGCTTTCTTT. Protein product: CASSVTENTEAFF. The chain carries TRBV9 and TRBJ1-1; weak D call: TRBD1 (5 bases). Trimming left V 2 bases short and J 1 base short, with 6 bases between. CDR3 length equals 13 residues. Looked up from germline, CDR1 is SGDLS and CDR2 is YYNGEE.

V and J are TRBV27 and TRBJ1-5, with D unclear. Trimming left V 4 bases short and J 7 bases short, with 14 bases between. Germline CDR1 is MNHEY and CDR2 is SMNVEV (reference sequence). CDR3 length equals 14 residues. CDR3 protein: CASSYGTGVQPQHF. The CDR3 nucleotides read TGTGCCAGCAGTTACGGTACGGGAGTACAGCCCCAGCATTTT.

The chain carries TRBV6-4 and TRBJ2-3; 9 bases are shared with TRBD2. The germline V gene has CDR1 MRHNA and CDR2 SNTAGT. Losses at the gene ends were 5 bases for V and 5 bases for J; bases not matched to a gene: 8. The CDR3 is made up of 15 amino acids. The CDR3 reads CASSSEAGGVDTQYF. In nucleotides, the CDR3 is TGTGCCAGCAGTTCGGAAGCGGGGGGAGTAGATACGCAGTATTTT.

V usage is TRBV6-5 and J usage is TRBJ1-5; no definite D call. Trimming left V 6 bases short and J 11 bases short, with 17 bases between. The germline V gene has CDR1 MNHEY and CDR2 SVGAGI. The CDR3 extends over 13 amino acids. CDR3 bases: TGTGCCAGCAGGCCGACCGGGTCCTTGTCCCAGCATTTT. It specifies CASRPTGSLSQHF.

V and J are TRBV6-6 and TRBJ2-1; TRBD1 might be the D (5 bases). Germline loops: CDR1 MNHNY, CDR2 SVGAGI (reference sequence). V was clipped by 0 bases and J by 1 base, with 10 bases between them. The CDR3 spans 16 residues. As DNA, the CDR3 is TGTGCCAGCAGTTACTCAATCGGACATTCCTACAATGAGCAGTTCTTC. This codes for CASSYSIGHSYNEQFF.

The V call is TRBV5-6, the J call TRBJ1-2; the D gene is possibly TRBD1 (6 bases). Germline CDR1 is SGHDT and CDR2 is YYEEEE. V shed 2 bases and J shed 3 bases, with 20 bases lying between them. The CDR3 sequence is 17 residues long. DNA for the CDR3: TGTGCCAGCAGCTTTAAGTTTTCACAGGGCCAATACTATGGCTACACCTTC. This sequence encodes CASSFKFSQGQYYGYTF.

The chain's CDR3 is CASSFSGQDGNTIYF. The DNA for the CDR3 is TGCGCCAGCAGCTTCAGTGGGCAGGATGGAAACACCATATATTTT. V usage is TRBV5-1 and J usage is TRBJ1-3, with D unresolved. This CDR3 is 15 amino acids long. CDR1 SGHRS and CDR2 YFSETQ come from the germline V gene. Trimming cost V 2 bases and J 3 bases, with 12 bases left between them.

This chain links TRBV7-8 with TRBJ2-1; D is possibly TRBD2 (6 bases). Germline lookup yields CDR1 SGHVS and CDR2 FQNEAQ. V lost 5 bases and J 0 bases, leaving 11 bases between the germline ends. The CDR3 totals 15 residues. CDR3 DNA sequence: TGTGCCAGCAGCCCCTGGAGGGGCTCCTACAATGAGCAGTTCTTC. Translated: CASSPWRGSYNEQFF.

This clone was picked up a small number of times. This rearrangement joins TRBV30 to TRBJ2-5, with 12 positions matching TRBD2. The CDR3 totals 16 residues. V dropped 2 bases and J dropped 5; count of bases not matched to a gene: 9. Looked up from germline, CDR1 is GTSNPN and CDR2 is SVGIG (reference sequence). The CDR3 bases are TGTGCCTGGAGTAGCCACCTAGCGGGGGGGCTGGAGACCCAGTACTTC. Amino acid sequence: CAWSSHLAGGLETQYF.

This chain connects TRBV19 to TRBJ2-5; 11 bases match TRBD2. V lost 8 bases and J lost 4; bases outside the gene matches: 3. CDR3 size: 13 residues. In germline, CDR1 is LNHDA, CDR2 SQIVND (reference sequence). The CDR3 DNA follows: TGTGCCAGTCAAACTAGCGGGGGAGAGACCCAGTACTTC. It encodes CASQTSGGETQYF.

The chain couples TRBV2 to TRBJ2-5, with 12 bases lining up with TRBD2. Per germline, CDR1 SNHLY and CDR2 FYNNEI. The CDR3 extends over 14 amino acids. Trimming at V came to 8 bases and at J to 4 bases, leaving 5 bases not matched to a gene. Here the CDR3 reads CASVTSGGGETQYF. CDR3 bases: TGTGCCAGCGTGACTAGCGGGGGAGGAGAGACCCAGTACTTC.

Only one count was recorded for this clone. CDR3 residues: CASSLTGPYEQYF. CDR3 in DNA: TGCGCCAGCAGCTTGACAGGGCCCTACGAGCAGTACTTC. The chain is built from TRBV5-1 and TRBJ2-7, with a tentative D call TRBD1 (6 bases). The CDR3 length is 13 residues. V was trimmed by 1 base and J by 2 bases, leaving 7 bases between them. Germline CDR1 is SGHRS and CDR2 is YFSETQ.

The V call is TRBV7-8, the J call TRBJ1-2, with TRBD1 identical over 7 bases. CDR1 and CDR2 (germline): SGHVS, FQNEAQ. CDR3 length: 16 residues. V was clipped by 5 bases and J by 7 bases; unmatched bases: 16. CDR3 sequence reads: CASSPRGRQGEGGYTF. CDR3 sequence (DNA): TGTGCCAGCAGCCCCCGGGGTAGACAGGGTGAGGGTGGCTACACCTTC.

The chain employs TRBV27 and TRBJ2-1; 10 bases line up with TRBD1. J lost 5 bases, V lost 5 bases, and 9 bases had no gene match. The CDR3 totals 16 residues. From germline, CDR1 is MNHEY and CDR2 SMNVEV (reference sequence). This chain's CDR3 is CASSPLGTGENNEQFF. The CDR3 DNA sequence: TGTGCCAGCAGTCCCCTTGGGACAGGGGAGAACAATGAGCAGTTCTTC.

The V call is TRBV27, the J call TRBJ1-2; 7 positions match TRBD1. Trimming cost V 6 bases and J 4 bases; bases outside gene matches: 14. CDR1 and CDR2 from the germline V gene are MNHEY and SMNVEV (reference sequence). This CDR3 has 16 residues. CDR3 in DNA: TGTGCCAGCAGCCAATCTGAGACCGGGACAGCCTATGGCTACACCTTC. It translates to CASSQSETGTAYGYTF.

The chain links TRBV12-5 to TRBJ1-1; D is perhaps TRBD1 (6 bases). Germline CDR1 reads LGHNT; CDR2 reads FRNRAP. The CDR3 spans 13 residues. Trimming took 5 bases from V and 1 from J, leaving 8 bases between them. The DNA for the CDR3 is TGTGCTAGTGGTGTACAGGGGAACACTGAAGCTTTCTTT. Amino acids: CASGVQGNTEAFF. Based on the CDR3 plus reference TRBV12-5 and TRBJ1-1, the full variable domain is DARVTQTPRHKVTEMGQEVTMRCQPILGHNTVFWYRQTMMQGLELLAYFRNRAPLDDSGMPKDRFSAEMPDATLATLKIQPSEPRDSAVYFCASGVQGNTEAFFGQGTRLTVV.

The CDR3 region has the DNA TGTGCCAGCAGCTTGGCCGTCCCCGGGTACAATGAGCAGTTCTTC. Translation gives CASSLAVPGYNEQFF. The chain couples TRBV7-6 to TRBJ2-1; D is uncertain. This CDR3 has 15 amino acids. Germline V gene data show CDR1 as SGHVS and CDR2 as FNYEAQ. V was pared by 3 bases and J by 4 bases, with 13 bases between.

CDR3: CASSLEGTSGRYYNEQFF. DNA of the CDR3: TGTGCCAGCAGCTTAGAAGGGACTAGCGGGAGGTACTACAATGAGCAGTTCTTC. The genes are TRBV7-2 and TRBJ2-1; 15 bases are shared with TRBD2. J gave up 3 bases and V 1 base, and 4 bases lay outside the gene matches. This CDR3 contains 18 residues. In germline, CDR1 is SGHTA, CDR2 FQGNSA.

Only one count was recorded for this clone. The rearrangement joins TRBV9 to TRBJ2-2, with a possible D match to TRBD2 (7 bases). The germline V gene encodes CDR1 SGDLS and CDR2 YYNGEE. Trimming took 0 bases from V and 1 from J, leaving 16 bases between them. This CDR3 has 18 residues. This CDR3 is CASSVGRWGGLNTGELFF. CDR3 sequence (DNA): TGTGCCAGCAGCGTAGGTCGATGGGGGGGCTTGAACACCGGGGAGCTGTTTTTT.